The 10 T cell receptor beta chains reported below all come from one sample, sequenced in a study of patients and donors after allogeneic stem cell transplantation. TCRdb passed the RT-PCR reads through MiXCR, listing each CDR3 protein once. This sample carries approximately 220,000 distinct CDR3 sequences, more than 35% of them seen once, and the ten largest clones take about 9.9%. Material: blood, either unsorted or a sorted T cell fraction (not recorded which). The receptors here all came from a human donor who was either an allogeneic HSCT recipient or a stem cell or donor lymphocyte infusion donor (not recorded which). It is not recorded whose cells these are; they may come from a transplant donor.

The chain recombines TRBV12-3 or TRBV12-4 with TRBJ1-5; D is perhaps TRBD1 (5 bases). V dropped 3 bases and J dropped 1 base, with 10 bases sitting between them. The CDR3 sequence is 15 residues long. The CDR3 sequence: CASSFSGESNQPQHF. CDR3 nucleotides: TGTGCCAGCAGTTTTTCGGGGGAGAGCAATCAGCCCCAGCATTTT.

This clonotype was picked up many times. V gene TRBV20-1 combines with J gene TRBJ1-5; 7 nucleotides align to TRBD1. V lost 5 bases and J lost 7; bases outside the gene matches: 5. CDR1 and CDR2 from the germline V gene are DFQATT and SNEGSKA (reference sequence). The CDR3 has 12 residues. CDR3 residues: CSASRGRQPQHF. The CDR3 DNA follows: TGCAGTGCTTCAAGGGGGCGACAGCCCCAGCATTTT.

The CDR3 DNA reads TGCGCCAGCAGCCAAGATGCCAGGTCCTCTGGAAACACCATATATTTT. Translation: CASSQDARSSGNTIYF. The chain links TRBV4-1 to TRBJ1-3; no clear D gene. The CDR3 contains 16 residues. Germline values: CDR1 MGHRA, CDR2 YSYEKL. With 0 bases removed from V and 0 bases from J, the gap between germline ends came to 9 bases.

The rearrangement joins TRBV21-1 to TRBJ1-5. TRBV21-1 is a documented pseudogene. The CDR3 loop spans 14 amino acids. The CDR3 reads CASSPSEGQRPQHF. In nucleotides, the CDR3 is TGTGCCAGCAGCCCTTCGGAGGGCCAGCGGCCCCAGCATTTT.

This clonotype was picked up a small number of times. The chain links TRBV4-3 to TRBJ2-4, with TRBD1 identical over 7 bases. The V gene end was trimmed by 0 bases and the J gene end by 8 bases; junction bases not matched to a gene: 10. The CDR3 spans 16 residues. Germline CDR1 LGHNA, CDR2 YSLEER. CDR3: CASSQDRQGSGYIQYF. As DNA, the CDR3 is TGCGCCAGCAGCCAAGACCGACAGGGAAGTGGATACATTCAGTACTTC.

This clonotype was observed a handful of times. J is TRBJ1-5 and V is TRBV6-5; D ambiguous. This CDR3 region has 13 residues. V was cut by 5 bases and J by 6 bases, with 11 bases left in between. CDR1 is MNHEY and CDR2 is SVGAGI in the germline V gene. The CDR3 bases are TGTGCCAGCAGTCCATTCCTCGGTCAGCCCCAGCATTTT. Protein: CASSPFLGQPQHF.

The sample holds a few counts of this clonotype. The gene calls are TRBV6-2 or TRBV6-3 and TRBJ1-2; D might be TRBD1 (5 bases). Trimming took off 5 bases at V and 4 bases at J, with 8 bases between the two ends. This CDR3 has 12 residues. Germline values: CDR1 MNHEY, CDR2 SVGEGT. The CDR3 is CASSTGGYGYTF. The CDR3 DNA reads as TGTGCCAGCAGTACTGGGGGCTATGGCTACACCTTC.

This chain joins TRBV20-1 and TRBJ1-2; 7 nucleotides line up with TRBD1. Germline-derived CDR1 and CDR2 are DFQATT and SNEGSKA (reference sequence). Trimming removed 6 bases from V and 10 bases from J; junction bases left unmatched: 11. The CDR3 runs to 12 residues. The CDR3 is CSATRQGLAYTF. The CDR3 bases are TGCAGTGCCACAAGACAGGGATTGGCCTACACCTTC.

CDR3 nucleotide sequence: TGCAGTGCTAGTTATGGAGTCAATCAGCCCCAGCATTTT. Translation gives CSASYGVNQPQHF. The chain employs TRBV20-1 and TRBJ1-5, with no clear D. Germline CDR1 DFQATT, CDR2 SNEGSKA (reference sequence). The CDR3 length is 13 residues. Trimming removed 3 bases from V and 3 bases from J, with 9 bases in between.

V gene TRBV28 combines with J gene TRBJ2-7; D is undetermined. This CDR3 is built from 15 residues. Germline V gene data show CDR1 as MDHEN and CDR2 as SYDVKM. Trimming removed 3 bases from V and 0 bases from J, with 12 bases in between. CDR3 DNA: TGTGCCAGCAGTTTTCTCGGCTCTACCTCCTACGAGCAGTACTTC. Translated, it gives CASSFLGSTSYEQYF. Full variable domain (remainder filled in from reference TRBV28 and TRBJ2-7): DVKVTQSSRYLVKRTGEKVFLECVQDMDHENMFWYRQDPGLGLRLIYFSYDVKMKEKGDIPEGYSVSREKKERFSLILESASTNQTSMYLCASSFLGSTSYEQYFGPGTRLTVT.